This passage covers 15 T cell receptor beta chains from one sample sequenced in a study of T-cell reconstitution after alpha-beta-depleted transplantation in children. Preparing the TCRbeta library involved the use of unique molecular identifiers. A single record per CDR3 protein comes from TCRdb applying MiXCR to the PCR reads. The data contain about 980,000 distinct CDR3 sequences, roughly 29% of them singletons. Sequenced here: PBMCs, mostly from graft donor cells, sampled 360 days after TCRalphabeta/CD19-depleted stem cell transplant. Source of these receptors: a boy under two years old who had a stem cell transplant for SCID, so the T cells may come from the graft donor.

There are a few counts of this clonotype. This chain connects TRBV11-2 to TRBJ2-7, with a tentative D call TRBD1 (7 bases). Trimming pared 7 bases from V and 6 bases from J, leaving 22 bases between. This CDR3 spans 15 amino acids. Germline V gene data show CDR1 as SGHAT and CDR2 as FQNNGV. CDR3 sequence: CASTPGLRGSGEQYF. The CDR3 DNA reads TGTGCCAGCACCCCGGGACTCAGGGGGAGTGGCGAGCAGTACTTC.

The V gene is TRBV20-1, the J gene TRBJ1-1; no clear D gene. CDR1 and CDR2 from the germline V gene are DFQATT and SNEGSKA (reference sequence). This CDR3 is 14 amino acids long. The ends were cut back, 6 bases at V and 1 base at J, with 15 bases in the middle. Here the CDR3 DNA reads TGCAGTGCCTCGGATCAGCACTCGAACACTGAAGCTTTCTTT. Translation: CSASDQHSNTEAFF.

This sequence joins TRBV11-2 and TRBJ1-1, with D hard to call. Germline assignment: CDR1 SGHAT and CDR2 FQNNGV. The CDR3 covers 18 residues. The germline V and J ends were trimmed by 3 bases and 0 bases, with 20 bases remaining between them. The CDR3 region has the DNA TGTGCCAGCAGCTTTACTCCTCGGAGTATGGGGTTGAACACTGAAGCTTTCTTT. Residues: CASSFTPRSMGLNTEAFF.

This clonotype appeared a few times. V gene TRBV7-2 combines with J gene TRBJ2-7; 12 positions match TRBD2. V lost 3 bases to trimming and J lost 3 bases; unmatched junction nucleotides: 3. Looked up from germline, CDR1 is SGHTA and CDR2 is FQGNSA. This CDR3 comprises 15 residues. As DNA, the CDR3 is TGTGCCAGCAGCTTTCGGACTAGCGGGGTCTACGAGCAGTACTTC. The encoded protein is CASSFRTSGVYEQYF. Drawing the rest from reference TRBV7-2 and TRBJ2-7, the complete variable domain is GAGVSQSPSNKVTEKGKDVELRCDPISGHTALYWYRQSLGQGLEFLIYFQGNSAPDKSGLPSDRFSAERTGGSVSTLTIQRTQQEDSAVYLCASSFRTSGVYEQYFGPGTRLTVT.

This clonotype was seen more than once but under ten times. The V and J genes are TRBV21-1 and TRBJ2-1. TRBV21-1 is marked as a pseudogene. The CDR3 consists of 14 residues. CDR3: CASSHRTSYNEQFF. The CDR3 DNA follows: TGTGCCAGCAGCCACAGGACATCCTACAATGAGCAGTTCTTC.

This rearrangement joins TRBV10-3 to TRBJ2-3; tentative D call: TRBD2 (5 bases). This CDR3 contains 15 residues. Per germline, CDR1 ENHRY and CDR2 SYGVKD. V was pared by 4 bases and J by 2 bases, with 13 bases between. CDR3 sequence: CAISGRGGITDTQYF. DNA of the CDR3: TGTGCCATCAGTGGACGAGGAGGCATCACAGATACGCAGTATTTT.

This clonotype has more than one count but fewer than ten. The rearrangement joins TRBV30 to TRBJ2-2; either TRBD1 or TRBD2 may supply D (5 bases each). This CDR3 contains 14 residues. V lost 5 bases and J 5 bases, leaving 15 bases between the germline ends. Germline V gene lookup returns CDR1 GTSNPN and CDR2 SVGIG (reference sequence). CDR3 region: CAWQTGTSTGELFF. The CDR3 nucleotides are TGTGCCTGGCAGACGGGGACCTCAACCGGGGAGCTGTTTTTT.

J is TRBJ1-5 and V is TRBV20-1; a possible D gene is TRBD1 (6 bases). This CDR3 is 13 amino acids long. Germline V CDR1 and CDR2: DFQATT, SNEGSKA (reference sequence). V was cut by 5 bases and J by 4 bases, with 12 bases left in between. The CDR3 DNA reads TGCAGTGCTGGCCAGGGGAGAAATCAGCCCCAGCATTTT. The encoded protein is CSAGQGRNQPQHF.

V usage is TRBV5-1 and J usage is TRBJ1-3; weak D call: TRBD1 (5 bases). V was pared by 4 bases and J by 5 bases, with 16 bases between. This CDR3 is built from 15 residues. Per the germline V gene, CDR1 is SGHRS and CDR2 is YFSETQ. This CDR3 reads CASSPGIGGRNTIYF. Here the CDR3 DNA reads TGCGCCAGCAGCCCAGGGATCGGGGGAAGAAACACCATATATTTT.

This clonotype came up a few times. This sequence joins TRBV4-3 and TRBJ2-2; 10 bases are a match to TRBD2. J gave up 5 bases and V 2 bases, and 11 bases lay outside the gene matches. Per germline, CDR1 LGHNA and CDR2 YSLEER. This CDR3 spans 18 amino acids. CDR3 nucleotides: TGCGCCAGCAGCCAAATGGGGACAGCGGGGGGGCGGACCGGGGAGCTGTTTTTT. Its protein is CASSQMGTAGGRTGELFF.

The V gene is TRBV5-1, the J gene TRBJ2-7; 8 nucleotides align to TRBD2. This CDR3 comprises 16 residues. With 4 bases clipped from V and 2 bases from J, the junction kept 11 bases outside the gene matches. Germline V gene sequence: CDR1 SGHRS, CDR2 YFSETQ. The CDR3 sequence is CASSPPAGGRTYEQYF. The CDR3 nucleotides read TGCGCCAGCAGCCCCCCCGCGGGGGGTAGAACCTACGAGCAGTACTTC.

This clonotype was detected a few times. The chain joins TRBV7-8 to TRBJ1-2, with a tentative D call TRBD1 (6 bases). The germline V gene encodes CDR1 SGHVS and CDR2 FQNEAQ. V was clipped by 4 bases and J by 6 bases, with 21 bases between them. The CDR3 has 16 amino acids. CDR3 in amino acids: CASSSRRDTVRNGYTF. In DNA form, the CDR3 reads TGTGCCAGCAGCTCTAGGAGGGACACAGTACGCAATGGCTACACCTTC.

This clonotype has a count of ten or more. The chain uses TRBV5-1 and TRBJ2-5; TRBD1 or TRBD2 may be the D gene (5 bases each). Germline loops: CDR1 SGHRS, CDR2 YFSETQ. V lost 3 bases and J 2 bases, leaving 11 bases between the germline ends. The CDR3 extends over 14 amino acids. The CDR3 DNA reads TGCGCCAGCAGCTCGGGGACGGTTCAAGAGACCCAGTACTTC. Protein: CASSSGTVQETQYF.

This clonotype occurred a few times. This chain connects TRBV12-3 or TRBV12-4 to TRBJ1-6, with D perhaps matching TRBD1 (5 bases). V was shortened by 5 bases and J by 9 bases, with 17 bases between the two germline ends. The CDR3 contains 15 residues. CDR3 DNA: TGTGCCAGCAGTCCCCGTGGGCAGGGCAGTTCACCCCTCCACTTT. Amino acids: CASSPRGQGSSPLHF.

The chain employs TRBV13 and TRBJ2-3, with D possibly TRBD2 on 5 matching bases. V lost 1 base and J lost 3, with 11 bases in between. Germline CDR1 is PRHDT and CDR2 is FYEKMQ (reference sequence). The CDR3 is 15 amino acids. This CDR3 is CASSLDPSGTDTQYF. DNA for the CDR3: TGTGCCAGCAGCTTAGATCCGAGCGGTACAGATACGCAGTATTTT.